Each of the 7 T cell receptor beta chains below was sequenced from the same sample in a study of blood T cell repertoires in COVID-19. Sequencing was performed with immunoSEQ multiplex PCR; in TCRdb, only in-frame clones are kept and a portion is missing. The data contain about 59,000 clones, 70% to 80% of them singletons. The sequenced material came from peripheral blood. These receptors were obtained from a man aged 55 to 70 with acute or convalescent COVID-19.

The chain couples TRBV28 to TRBJ1-4; 8 bases fit TRBD1. Losses at the gene ends were 5 bases for V and 6 bases for J; bases not matched to a gene: 11. The germline V gene encodes CDR1 MDHEN and CDR2 SYDVKM. This CDR3 is 16 amino acids long. CDR3 sequence (DNA): TGTGCCAGCAGTCCCGAAACCGGGACAGGCGATGAAAAACTGTTTTTT. It encodes CASSPETGTGDEKLFF.

The chain joins TRBV2 to TRBJ2-1, with a weak D call TRBD2 (6 bases). In germline, CDR1 is SNHLY, CDR2 FYNNEI. V lost 6 bases to trimming and J lost 7 bases, with 16 bases between them. The CDR3 covers 14 residues. The CDR3 sequence is CASSASGSPNEQFF. The CDR3 region has the DNA TGTGCCAGCAGCGCCAGCGGGTCGCCAAATGAGCAGTTCTTC.

The chain recombines TRBV6-2 or TRBV6-3 with TRBJ2-1, with 8 bases aligning to TRBD2. CDR1 is MNHEY, CDR2 SVGEGT, per germline. Unmatched junction bases numbered 10, after V lost 7 bases and J lost 8 bases. The CDR3 spans 14 residues. DNA for the CDR3: TGTGCCAGCACCCCTCCGGGAGGGAGCTATGAGCAGTTCTTC. Amino acid sequence: CASTPPGGSYEQFF.

The chain carries TRBV3-1 (or the pseudogene TRBV3-2) and TRBJ2-7; weak D call: TRBD2 (5 bases). The CDR3 extends over 16 amino acids. Germline lookup yields CDR1 LGHDT and CDR2 YNNKEL (reference sequence). The V end was cut by 0 bases, the J end by 4 bases, with 16 bases between. The CDR3 loop reads CASSQDLEGEAYEQYF. As DNA, the CDR3 is TGTGCCAGCAGCCAAGATCTAGAGGGAGAAGCTTACGAGCAGTACTTC.

The chain couples TRBV7-3 to TRBJ2-1; D uncertain. The CDR3 contains 17 residues. From germline, CDR1 is SGHTA and CDR2 FQGTGA. Trimming took off 1 base at V and 0 bases at J, with 13 bases between the two ends. CDR3 in DNA: TGTGCCAGCAGCTTAAGTCCGCGGCCGAGCTCCTACAATGAGCAGTTCTTC. Translating gives CASSLSPRPSSYNEQFF.

The chain recombines TRBV27 with TRBJ1-2, with D perhaps matching TRBD1 (5 bases). Trimming took off 2 bases at V and 0 bases at J, with 16 bases between the two ends. Germline CDR1 reads MNHEY; CDR2 reads SMNVEV (reference sequence). The CDR3 consists of 17 residues. CDR3 amino acids: CASSLNWQGSTNYGYTF. Written as DNA, the CDR3 is TGTGCCAGCAGTTTAAACTGGCAGGGATCTACTAACTATGGCTACACCTTC.

The chain uses TRBV19 and TRBJ2-1; no clear D. The CDR3 extends over 15 amino acids. Germline V CDR1 and CDR2: LNHDA, SQIVND (reference sequence). V was shortened by 3 bases and J by 1 base, with 10 bases between the two germline ends. DNA for the CDR3: TGTGCCAGTAGTATGACTGGAACTTCCTACAATGAGCAGTTCTTC. Protein product: CASSMTGTSYNEQFF.